The 5 T cell receptor beta chains presented below share a single source sample, sequenced in a study of T cells after yellow fever vaccination (dated by TCRdb to the late 2010s). The sample's treatment or condition label, decoded: live attenuated yellow fever vaccine strain. Library preparation employed 5' RACE. The run used an Illumina HiSeq 2500. TCRdb took the public reads, trimmed them with fastp at Q25, ran MiXCR for clone calling and kept in-frame beta chains. A single entry per CDR3 protein holds the most common genes and DNA from its merged rows. For this sample the table gives 500,000 to 700,000 distinct CDR3 sequences, of which 15% to 20% were detected only once. The ten largest clones take up 14% of the sample. Sequenced here: PBMCs, sampled 15 days after the yellow fever booster vaccination. Receptors were obtained from a man between 25 and 39 years old who received the YFV17D yellow fever vaccine.

This clonotype was picked up many times. This rearrangement joins TRBV7-2 to TRBJ1-5; 7 bases match TRBD1. CDR3 size: 14 residues. Trimming removed 6 bases from V and 2 bases from J; junction bases left unmatched: 4. Germline V lookup: CDR1 SGHTA, CDR2 FQGNSA. CDR3 sequence reads: CASSPGTGNQPQHF. As DNA, the CDR3 is TGTGCCAGCAGTCCCGGGACAGGCAATCAGCCCCAGCATTTT.

The V call is TRBV20-1, the J call TRBJ2-7; 11 bases fit TRBD1. V lost 6 bases to trimming and J lost 3 bases; unmatched junction nucleotides: 7. Germline V lookup: CDR1 DFQATT, CDR2 SNEGSKA (reference sequence). The CDR3 runs to 14 residues. The CDR3 nucleotides read TGCAGTGCGGCCTGGGACAGGGGGATCTACGAGCAGTACTTC. Translated, it gives CSAAWDRGIYEQYF.

The chain carries TRBV20-1 and TRBJ2-5, with TRBD2 matching 8 bases. The CDR3 totals 14 residues. V gave up 7 bases and J gave up 2 bases; unmatched junction bases: 9. Per the germline V gene, CDR1 is DFQATT and CDR2 is SNEGSKA (reference sequence). The CDR3 here is CSVASGRLQETQYF. The CDR3 DNA is TGCAGTGTAGCAAGCGGGAGACTTCAAGAGACCCAGTACTTC.

This rearrangement joins TRBV20-1 to TRBJ1-2; D call uncertain. The germline V gene has CDR1 DFQATT and CDR2 SNEGSKA (reference sequence). V lost 6 bases and J 9 bases, leaving 17 bases between the germline ends. CDR3 length: 12 residues. The CDR3 reads CSALKDGFSYTF. The CDR3 nucleotides read TGCAGTGCGCTCAAGGACGGATTCAGCTACACCTTC.

The chain combines TRBV30 with TRBJ2-7; D unresolved. The germline V and J ends were trimmed by 5 bases and 2 bases, with 7 bases remaining between them. The CDR3 runs to 11 residues. Germline CDR1 is GTSNPN and CDR2 is SVGIG (reference sequence). The CDR3 nucleotides read TGTGCCTGGGCAAGCACCTACGAGCAGTACTTC. This sequence encodes CAWASTYEQYF.